This TCR beta chain is from a study of identifying expanded T cells in peripheral blood. Generated by immunoSEQ multiplex PCR, the TCRdb table keeps only in-frame clones and is missing some. Of about 82,000 clones listed, around nine tenths are singletons. This CDR3 region has 13 residues. Germline V lookup: CDR1 SNHLY, CDR2 FYNNEI. V was shortened by 6 bases and J by 3 bases, with 9 bases between the two germline ends. This receptor was taken from a person aged 18 to 70 in good health. The sequencing sample was made of blood. The chain has TRBV2 and TRBJ1-3; D perhaps matches TRBD1 (5 bases). In DNA form, the CDR3 reads TGTGCCAGCAGGTCAGGGTTTGGAAACACCATATATTTT. Translating it yields CASRSGFGNTIYF.